Described below is a single T cell receptor (beta chain) sequence and its context. What antigen it recognizes has not been identified. Gene names and germline sequences refer to the mouse in this case. The read gets to within 1 residue of the CDR3 end, and the germline J gene fills in the rest. The data are from a study of tissue T cells after allogeneic stem cell transplantation (dated by TCRdb to the early 2020s). Describing the broader study: The study profiled TCR beta repertoires across many tissues from research autopsies of patients with and without GVHD, plus mouse models of GVHD. On the human side, the study was prospective and observational, with no blinding or randomization.

The germline V gene (reference sequence) sets CDR1 to FNHDT and CDR2 to SITEND. Trimming removed 0 bases from V and 0 bases from J, leaving 8 bases between the germline ends. The CDR3 covers 15 residues, taking in both the cysteine and the phenylalanine. Only the CDR3 bases that were read are kept: 42 of them, in frame from base 1. What the study reported, not specific to this receptor: A small and clinically heterogeneous patient cohort was studied, and sampling depth was acknowledged as a limitation. Only a few T cell clones appeared in more than one patient, yet motif-based clustering showed tissue-specific repertoire signatures that were shared between patients. Within patients, how anatomically similar tissues were was a major factor shaping TCR repertoire composition, regardless of disease or transplant status. Which tissue TCRs were alloreactive or antigen-specific was not determined in the study, and some clones might have been persisting host cells. In both patients and mice, T cells from blood and spleen picked up only a limited part of the TCR repertoire that was detected in tissues.

Library preparation was by the immunoSEQ multiplex PCR assay. Adaptive Biotechnologies performed the TCRbeta CDR3 sequencing at survey depth and reported CDR3 sequences, V/J genes, productive frequency and template counts. Amplification of TCR beta CDR3 regions was performed from genomic DNA rather than from RNA. The authors' analysis ran thus. Jensen-Shannon divergence was used to quantify pairwise repertoire overlap between tissues, with a value of 1 meaning complete divergence and a value of 0 meaning identical repertoires. Based on pairwise JSD values, tissues were grouped by single-linkage agglomerative hierarchical clustering, and the results were shown as dendrograms. All patient samples were analyzed with GLIPH2 using simulation_depth 1000, kmer_min_depth 3 and cdr3_length_cutoff 8, and only groups containing more than two unique CDR3s were kept. A standardized tissue-overlap score was generated by extrapolating Jaccard GLIPH-group overlap across patients to a standard repertoire size of 1000 clones. Associations of diversity with clinical or experimental variables used linear mixed-effect models with tissue fixed effects and individual random effects. The table comes from immuneACCESS by way of TCRdb, which keeps in-frame sequences with V and J called. Part of the clones is missing from these tables; in studies checked, under half for an unresolved V gene and the rest for unknown reasons. Clone size and the V and J calls come from that table; the DNA yielded D and trimming. For this sample there are about 50,000 clones; around 70% appear just once. The ten largest account for under 0.9% of the sample.

This TCR derives from a pool of C57BL/6 mice in good health. The rearranged segments are TRBV19 and TRBJ2-3, and the D gene may be TRBD1, 5 bases matching. The material sequenced was sorted cells pooled from one or two spleens. CDR3 DNA (partial): TGTGCCAGCAGTATAGTCAGGGTTAGTGCAGAAACGCTGTAT. This sequence encodes CASSIVRVSAETLY. The CDR3, in full, reads CASSIVRVSAETLYF.